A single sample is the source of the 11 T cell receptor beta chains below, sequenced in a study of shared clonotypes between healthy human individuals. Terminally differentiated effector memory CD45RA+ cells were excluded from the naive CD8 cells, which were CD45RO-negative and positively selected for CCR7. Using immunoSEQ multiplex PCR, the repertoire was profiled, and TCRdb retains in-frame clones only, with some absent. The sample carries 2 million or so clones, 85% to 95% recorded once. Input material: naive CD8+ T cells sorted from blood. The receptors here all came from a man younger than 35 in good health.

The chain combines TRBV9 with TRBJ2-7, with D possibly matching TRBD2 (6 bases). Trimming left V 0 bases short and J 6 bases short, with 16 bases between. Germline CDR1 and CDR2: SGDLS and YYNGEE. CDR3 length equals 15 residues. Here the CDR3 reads CASSVGSGVLAEQYF. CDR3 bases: TGTGCCAGCAGCGTAGGATCGGGGGTCCTAGCCGAGCAGTACTTC.

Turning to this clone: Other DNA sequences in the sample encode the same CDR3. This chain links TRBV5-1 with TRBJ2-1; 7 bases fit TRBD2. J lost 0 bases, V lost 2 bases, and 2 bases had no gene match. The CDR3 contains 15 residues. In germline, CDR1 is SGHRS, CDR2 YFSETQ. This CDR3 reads CASSLSGGSYNEQFF. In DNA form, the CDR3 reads TGCGCCAGCAGCTTATCGGGAGGCTCCTACAATGAGCAGTTCTTC.

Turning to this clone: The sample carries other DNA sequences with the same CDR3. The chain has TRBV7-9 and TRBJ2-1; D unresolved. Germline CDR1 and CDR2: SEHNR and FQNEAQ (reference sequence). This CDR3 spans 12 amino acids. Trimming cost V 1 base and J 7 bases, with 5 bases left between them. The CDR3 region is CASSLGSNEQFF. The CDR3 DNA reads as TGTGCCAGCAGCTTAGGCTCTAATGAGCAGTTCTTC.

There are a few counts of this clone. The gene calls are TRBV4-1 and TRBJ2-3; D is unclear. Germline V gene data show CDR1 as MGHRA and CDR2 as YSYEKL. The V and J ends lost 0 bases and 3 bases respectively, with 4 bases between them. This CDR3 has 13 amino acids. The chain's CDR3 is CASSQDPTDTQYF. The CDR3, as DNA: TGCGCCAGCAGCCAAGATCCGACAGATACGCAGTATTTT.

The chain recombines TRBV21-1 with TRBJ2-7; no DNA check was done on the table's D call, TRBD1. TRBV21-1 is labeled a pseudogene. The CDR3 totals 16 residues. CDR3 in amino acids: CASSKASDRGDHEQYF. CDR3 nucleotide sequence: TGTGCCAGCAGCAAAGCTTCTGACAGGGGGGACCACGAGCAGTACTTC.

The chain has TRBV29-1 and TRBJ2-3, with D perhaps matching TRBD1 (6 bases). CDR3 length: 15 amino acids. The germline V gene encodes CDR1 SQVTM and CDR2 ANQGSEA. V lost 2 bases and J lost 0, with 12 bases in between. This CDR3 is CSVERQETSTDTQYF. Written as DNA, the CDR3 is TGCAGCGTTGAAAGACAGGAAACTAGCACAGATACGCAGTATTTT.

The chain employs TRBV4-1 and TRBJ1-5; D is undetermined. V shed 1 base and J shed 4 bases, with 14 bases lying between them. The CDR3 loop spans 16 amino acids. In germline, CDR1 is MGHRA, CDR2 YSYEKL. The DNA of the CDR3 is TGCGCCAGCAGCCAAGCCCTCGCGACTTGGAATCAGCCCCAGCATTTT. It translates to CASSQALATWNQPQHF.

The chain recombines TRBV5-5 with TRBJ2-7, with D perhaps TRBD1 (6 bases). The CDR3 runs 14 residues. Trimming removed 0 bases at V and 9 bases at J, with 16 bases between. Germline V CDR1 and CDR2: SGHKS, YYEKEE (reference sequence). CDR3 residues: CASSLVAGALLQYF. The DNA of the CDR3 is TGTGCCAGCAGCTTGGTAGCAGGGGCACTTCTGCAGTACTTC. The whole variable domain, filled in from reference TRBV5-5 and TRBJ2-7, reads DAGVTQSPTHLIKTRGQQVTLRCSPISGHKSVSWYQQVLGQGPQFIFQYYEKEERGRGNFPDRFSARQFPNYSSELNVNALLLGDSALYLCASSLVAGALLQYFGPGTRLTVT.

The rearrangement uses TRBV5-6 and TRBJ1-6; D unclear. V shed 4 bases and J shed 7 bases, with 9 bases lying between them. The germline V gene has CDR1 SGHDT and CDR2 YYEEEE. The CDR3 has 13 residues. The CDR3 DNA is TGTGCCAGCAGCCCCGGGCTGAATTCACCCCTCCACTTT. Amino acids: CASSPGLNSPLHF.

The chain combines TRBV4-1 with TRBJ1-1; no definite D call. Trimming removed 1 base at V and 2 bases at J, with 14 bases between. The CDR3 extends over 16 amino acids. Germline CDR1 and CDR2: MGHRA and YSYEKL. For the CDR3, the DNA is TGCGCCAGCAGCCAAGGGGGAGGTTTAATCAACACTGAAGCTTTCTTT. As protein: CASSQGGGLINTEAFF.

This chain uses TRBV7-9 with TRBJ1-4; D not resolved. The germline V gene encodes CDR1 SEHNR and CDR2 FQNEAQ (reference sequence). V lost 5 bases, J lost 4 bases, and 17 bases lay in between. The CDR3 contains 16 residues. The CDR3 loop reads CASSQLVAAHNEKLFF. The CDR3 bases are TGTGCCAGCAGCCAGCTGGTGGCAGCCCATAATGAAAAACTGTTTTTT.